This T cell receptor (beta chain) was retrieved from a study of shared clonotypes between healthy human individuals. As defined, naive CD8 cells were CD45RO-negative and positively selected for CCR7, with terminally differentiated effector memory CD45RA+ cells excluded. All of the donors resided in Nashville, Tennessee, and each was a Caucasian adult. The study's findings and limits: The study generally estimated greater richness for naive than memory subsets. Unshared clonotypes carried lower generation probabilities than those common to all four donors.

Worth noting for this clone: The antigen remains undetermined.

Samples underwent the assay at deep level. The assay was immunoSEQ multiplex PCR, and TCRdb's table has in-frame clones only and misses some. The sample lists roughly 1,800,000 clones, about 95% occurring once. This CDR3 region has 16 residues. Germline V gene sequence: CDR1 MNHEY, CDR2 SMNVEV (reference sequence). Trimming removed 5 bases from V and 0 bases from J, with 17 bases in between. The clonotype was recovered from a man between 18 and 35 years old in good health. V usage is TRBV27 and J usage is TRBJ2-7; TRBD1 is a possible D gene (7 bases). What was sequenced was naive CD8+ T cells sorted from blood. The CDR3 DNA sequence: TGTGCCAGCAGTCCCAGTACAGGGGACTTCTCCTACGAGCAGTACTTC. Its protein product is CASSPSTGDFSYEQYF.